Listed below are T cell receptor beta chains from one sample, sequenced in a study of T cells in Graves' hyperthyroidism and ophthalmopathy. TCRdb analysed the multiplex PCR reads with MiXCR anew, one entry per CDR3 protein. The profile shows roughly 300,000 distinct CDR3 sequences, roughly 21% of them singletons. The sequenced sample consisted of blood. The receptor set was obtained from a woman in her forties or fifties with Graves' hyperthyroidism. CDR3s leave out the opening cysteine and the closing phenylalanine or tryptophan.

>TRBJ2-7|TRBV29-1
SVEVLTSGSYEQY
>TRBJ2-4|TRBV7-2
ASSLSTINIQY
>TRBJ2-1|TRBV12-5
ASGLSRREGNEQF
>TRBJ2-7|TRBV6-1
ASSYDQNYEQY
>TRBJ1-3|TRBV5-1
ASSPRGGSGNTIY
>TRBJ2-7|TRBV6-1
ASSETLAVATYEQY
>TRBJ1-1|TRBV30
AWSRSNPPHEAF
>TRBJ2-5|TRBV18
ASSPGRYETQY
>TRBJ2-5|TRBV5-4
ASSLGLAGGLEETQY
>TRBJ1-1|TRBV6-5
ASSYSWTMNTEAF
>TRBJ2-7|TRBV9
ASSPQPRQGDYEQY
>TRBJ2-2|TRBV2
ASSLVDHRGELF
>TRBJ1-2|TRBV12-3/TRBV12-4
ASSLASGKRGYT
>TRBJ2-3|TRBV28
ASSYRDTQY
>TRBJ2-1|TRBV7-3
ASSLGSSYNEQF
>TRBJ2-1|TRBV20-1
SAPTGNNEQF
>TRBJ2-7|TRBV7-2
ASSLAGSGLPSYEQY
>TRBJ1-2|TRBV6-1
ASSLGTGSGYT
>TRBJ2-5|TRBV20-1
SARGLAEETQY
>TRBJ2-1|TRBV20-1
SASPGRRRNEQF
>TRBJ2-3|TRBV19
ASSGSGATDTQY
>TRBJ2-3|TRBV5-1
ASSPQTGHEDTQY
>TRBJ2-7|TRBV3-1
ASSGTSGLYEQY
>TRBJ1-2|TRBV18
ASSPGRLDGYT
>TRBJ2-5|TRBV10-3
ATRTSGYQETQY
>TRBJ2-2|TRBV27
ASRDRGANTGELF
>TRBJ1-5|TRBV28
ASRQVLNQPQH
>TRBJ1-1|TRBV19
ASGQQAF
>TRBJ2-1|TRBV29-1
SFEDLQSKAQF
>TRBJ1-2|TRBV30
AWSDKQSYGYT
>TRBJ2-7|TRBV11-2
ASSLDPHRVTESSYEQY
>TRBJ1-1|TRBV6-1
ASSRGQGLNTEAF
>TRBJ2-3|TRBV24-1
ATSDLGTSGTDTQY
>TRBJ2-3|TRBV18
ASSREAAAGDTQY
>TRBJ1-5|TRBV9
ASSPIRYREGNQPQH